Given below is one T cell receptor (beta chain) in context. In the study's own analysis: The authors estimated nucleated cell counts from reference gene primer amplification. Here immunoSEQ multiplex PCR was the method, and the copy in TCRdb shows in-frame clones only, minus some. V and J calls and clone size are given by that table; D and trimming were obtained from the DNA. The sample has about 320,000 clones, 70% to 90% seen once. This sample was included in a study of blood T cell repertoires in COVID-19. For the study at large: From the United States, Italy and Spain came samples of acute and convalescent COVID-19. The analysed material was cDNA or gDNA that came from T cells, B-cell-depleted T cells, or PBMCs.

Germline CDR1 and CDR2: SQVTM and ANQGSEA. This CDR3 contains 11 residues. V was shortened by 5 bases and J by 2 bases, with 6 bases between the two germline ends. This TCR was recovered from a human donor in a cohort sampled during active COVID-19. This chain connects TRBV29-1 to TRBJ1-1; D gene unclear. Sequenced sample: peripheral blood. The CDR3 here is CSVRTNTEAFF. The CDR3 DNA sequence: TGCAGCGTTCGAACTAACACTGAAGCTTTCTTT.